The entry below gives a single TCR beta chain sequence along with its context. Its antigen is currently unknown. The record originates from a study of shared clonotypes between healthy human individuals. For the study at large: Each donor had three CD4 naive, three CD4 memory, two CD8 naive and one CD8 memory plate. General study results and limits: Several donors showed sharing of about 5.5% of naive CD4 clonotypes. Larger estimated richness was generally seen in naive subsets than in memory subsets. Clonotypes which were not shared had lower generation probabilities than clonotypes that all four donors shared.

Clones were read by immunoSEQ multiplex PCR, and TCRdb kept only the in-frame ones, dropping some. The table lists roughly 1.5 million clones, roughly 98% of them singletons. This CDR3 region has 19 residues. V was pared by 5 bases and J by 2 bases, with 28 bases between. Germline-derived CDR1 and CDR2 are SGHTA and FQGTGA. V usage is TRBV7-3 and J usage is TRBJ2-7, with a weak D call TRBD2 (8 bases). The sequence was collected from a man younger than 45 in good health. What was sequenced was naive CD4+ T cells sorted from blood. Subset defined: CD45RA+ positively selected. The CDR3 coding sequence is TGTGCCAGCAGCCCGCTACAGGGGTTAGGCGGGAGGATCGCCTACGAGCAGTACTTC. This encodes CASSPLQGLGGRIAYEQYF.